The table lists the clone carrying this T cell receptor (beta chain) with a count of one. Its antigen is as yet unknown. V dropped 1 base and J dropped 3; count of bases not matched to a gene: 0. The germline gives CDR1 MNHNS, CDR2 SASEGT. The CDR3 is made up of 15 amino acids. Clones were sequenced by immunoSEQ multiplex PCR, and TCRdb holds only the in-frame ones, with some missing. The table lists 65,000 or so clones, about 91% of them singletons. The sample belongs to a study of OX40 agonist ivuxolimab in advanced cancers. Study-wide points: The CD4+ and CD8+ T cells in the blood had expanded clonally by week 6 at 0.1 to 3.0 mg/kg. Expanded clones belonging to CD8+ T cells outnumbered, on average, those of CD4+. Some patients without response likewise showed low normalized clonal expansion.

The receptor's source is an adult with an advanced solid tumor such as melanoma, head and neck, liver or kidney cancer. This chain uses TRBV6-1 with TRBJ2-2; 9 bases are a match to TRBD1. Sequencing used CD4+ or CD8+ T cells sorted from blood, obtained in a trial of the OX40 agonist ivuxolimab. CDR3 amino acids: CASSEGTGDTGELFF. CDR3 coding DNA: TGTGCCAGCAGTGAAGGGACAGGGGACACCGGGGAGCTGTTTTTT.